The text below deals with one T cell receptor (beta chain). The data are from a study of blood T cell repertoires in COVID-19. At the level of the study: Some COVID-19 samples were acute and others convalescent; all came from the United States, Italy and Spain. T cells, B-cell-depleted T cells, or PBMCs supplied cDNA or gDNA.

Some clones are missing from TCRdb's copy, which holds only in-frame ones; the method was immunoSEQ multiplex PCR. Found here are roughly 200,000 clones, about nine tenths of them singletons; the top ten hold roughly 6.7%. This CDR3 is 16 amino acids long. CDR1 is LNHDA, CDR2 SQIVND, per germline (reference sequence). The V gene lost 4 bases and the J gene lost 0 bases, with 13 bases spanning the gap. V and J are TRBV19 and TRBJ1-3; no firm D call. The sample comprised peripheral blood. This sequence originates from a man aged 40-49 years with acute or convalescent COVID-19. The CDR3: CASSTRHQISGNTIYF. Written as DNA, the CDR3 is TGTGCCAGTAGTACGCGACACCAGATCTCTGGAAACACCATATATTTT. Drawing the rest from reference TRBV19 and TRBJ1-3, the complete variable domain is DGGITQSPKYLFRKEGQNVTLSCEQNLNHDAMYWYRQDPGQGLRLIYYSQIVNDFQKGDIAEGYSVSREKKESFPLTVTSAQKNPTAFYLCASSTRHQISGNTIYFGEGSWLTVV.